This T cell receptor beta chain is drawn from a study of regulatory T cells in long-lasting Graves disease. Sequencing libraries for TCR beta were prepared with iRepertoire HTBI primers and Arm-PCR of CDR3 regions. TCRdb reprocessed the multiplex PCR reads with MiXCR, giving one entry per CDR3 protein. Of about 430,000 distinct CDR3 sequences listed, roughly a fifth are singletons. This clonotype was recorded at least ten times. Time point denoted: persistent/refractory GD, antithyroid drugs over 5 years with positive TRAb. PBMC-extracted RNA yielded the TCR library. Patients came through an endocrinology department, and that department was in Xi'an, China. Germline assignment: CDR1 ENHRY and CDR2 SYGVKD. The CDR3 consists of 14 residues. Between the trimmed V and J ends, which lost 4 bases and 0 bases, there was a span of 10 bases.

The chain employs TRBV10-3 and TRBJ2-7; D is perhaps TRBD2 (6 bases). Sequences were derived from peripheral blood mononuclear cells (PBMCs), sampled when the disease was refractory, from a patient treated with antithyroid drugs. The TCR sequence derives from a female donor with Graves disease. CDR3 in amino acids: CAISGPSDSYEQYF. CDR3 DNA: TGTGCCATCAGTGGGCCTAGCGACTCCTACGAGCAGTACTTC.